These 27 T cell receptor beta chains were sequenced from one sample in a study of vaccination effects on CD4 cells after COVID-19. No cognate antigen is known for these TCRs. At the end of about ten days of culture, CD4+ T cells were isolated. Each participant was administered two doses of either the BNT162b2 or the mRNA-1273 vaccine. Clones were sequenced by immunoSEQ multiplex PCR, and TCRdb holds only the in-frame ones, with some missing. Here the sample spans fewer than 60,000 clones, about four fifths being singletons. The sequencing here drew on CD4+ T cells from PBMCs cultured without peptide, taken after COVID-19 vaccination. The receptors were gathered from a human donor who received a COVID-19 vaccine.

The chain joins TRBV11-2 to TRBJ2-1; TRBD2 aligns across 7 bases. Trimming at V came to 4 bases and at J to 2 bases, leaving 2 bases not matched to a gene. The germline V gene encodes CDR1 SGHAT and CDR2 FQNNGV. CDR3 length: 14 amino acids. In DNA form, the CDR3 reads TGTGCCAGCAGCTACGGACTAGCCTACAATGAGCAGTTCTTC. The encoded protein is CASSYGLAYNEQFF.

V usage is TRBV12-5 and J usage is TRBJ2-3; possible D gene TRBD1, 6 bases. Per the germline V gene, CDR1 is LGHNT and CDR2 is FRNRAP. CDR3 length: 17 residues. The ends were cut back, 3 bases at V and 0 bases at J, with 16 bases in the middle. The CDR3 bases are TGTGCTAGTGGTTTAGCCCCCAGGGGCGGAAGCACAGATACGCAGTATTTT. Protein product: CASGLAPRGGSTDTQYF. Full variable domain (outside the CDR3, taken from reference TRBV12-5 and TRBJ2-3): DARVTQTPRHKVTEMGQEVTMRCQPILGHNTVFWYRQTMMQGLELLAYFRNRAPLDDSGMPKDRFSAEMPDATLATLKIQPSEPRDSAVYFCASGLAPRGGSTDTQYFGPGTRLTVL.

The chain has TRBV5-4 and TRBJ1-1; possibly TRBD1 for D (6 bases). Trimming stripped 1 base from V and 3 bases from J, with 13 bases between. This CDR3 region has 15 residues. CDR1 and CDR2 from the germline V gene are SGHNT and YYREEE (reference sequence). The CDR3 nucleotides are TGTGCCAGCAGCTTGAGTGTATCAGGGGACACTGAAGCTTTCTTT. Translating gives CASSLSVSGDTEAFF.

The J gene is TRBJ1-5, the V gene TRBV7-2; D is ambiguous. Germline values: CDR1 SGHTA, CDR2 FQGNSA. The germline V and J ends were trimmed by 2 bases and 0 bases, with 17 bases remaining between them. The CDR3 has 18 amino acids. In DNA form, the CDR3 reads TGTGCCAGCAGCTTAACCATGGCAAACCCCCTTAGCAATCAGCCCCAGCATTTT. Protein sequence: CASSLTMANPLSNQPQHF.

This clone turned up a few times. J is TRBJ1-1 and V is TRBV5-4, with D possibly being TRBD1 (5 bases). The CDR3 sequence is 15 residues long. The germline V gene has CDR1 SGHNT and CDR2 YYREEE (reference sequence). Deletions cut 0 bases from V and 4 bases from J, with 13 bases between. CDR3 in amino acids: CASSLGQTRATEAFF. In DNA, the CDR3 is TGTGCCAGCAGCTTGGGACAGACGAGGGCCACTGAAGCTTTCTTT.

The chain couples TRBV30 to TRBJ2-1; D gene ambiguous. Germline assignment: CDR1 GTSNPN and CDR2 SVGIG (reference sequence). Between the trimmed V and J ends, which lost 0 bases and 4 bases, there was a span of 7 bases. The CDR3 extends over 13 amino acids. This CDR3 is CAWSVGYYNEQFF. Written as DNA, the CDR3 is TGTGCCTGGAGTGTGGGTTATTACAATGAGCAGTTCTTC.

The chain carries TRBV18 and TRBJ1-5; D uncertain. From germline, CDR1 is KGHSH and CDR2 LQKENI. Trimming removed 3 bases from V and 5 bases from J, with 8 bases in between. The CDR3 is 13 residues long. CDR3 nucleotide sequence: TGTGCCAGCTCACCTAATGCAGATCAGCCCCAGCATTTT. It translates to CASSPNADQPQHF.

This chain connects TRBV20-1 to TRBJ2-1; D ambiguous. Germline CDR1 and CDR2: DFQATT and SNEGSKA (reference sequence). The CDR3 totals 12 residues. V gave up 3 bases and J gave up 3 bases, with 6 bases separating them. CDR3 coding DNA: TGCAGTGCTAGTAGCAGCTACAATGAGCAGTTCTTC. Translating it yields CSASSSYNEQFF.

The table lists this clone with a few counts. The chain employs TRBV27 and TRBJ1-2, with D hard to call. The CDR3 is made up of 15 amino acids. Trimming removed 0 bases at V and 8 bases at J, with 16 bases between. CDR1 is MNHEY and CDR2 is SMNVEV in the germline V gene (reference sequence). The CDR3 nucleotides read TGTGCCAGCAGTTTATCCCTCGTTAACACGCGGGGCTACACCTTC. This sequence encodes CASSLSLVNTRGYTF.

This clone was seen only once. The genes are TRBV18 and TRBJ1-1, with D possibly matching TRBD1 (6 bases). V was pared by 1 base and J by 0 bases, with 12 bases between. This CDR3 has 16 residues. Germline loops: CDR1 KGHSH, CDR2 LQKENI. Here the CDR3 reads CASSPRTGRMNTEAFF. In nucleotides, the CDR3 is TGTGCCAGCTCACCACGAACAGGGCGCATGAACACTGAAGCTTTCTTT.

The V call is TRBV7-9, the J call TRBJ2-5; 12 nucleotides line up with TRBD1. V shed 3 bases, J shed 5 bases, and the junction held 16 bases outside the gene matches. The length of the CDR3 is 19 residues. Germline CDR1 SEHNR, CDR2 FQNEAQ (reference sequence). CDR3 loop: CASSFLSLRDRGRVETQYF. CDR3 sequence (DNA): TGTGCCAGCAGCTTCCTCTCCCTCCGGGACAGGGGGCGCGTTGAGACCCAGTACTTC.

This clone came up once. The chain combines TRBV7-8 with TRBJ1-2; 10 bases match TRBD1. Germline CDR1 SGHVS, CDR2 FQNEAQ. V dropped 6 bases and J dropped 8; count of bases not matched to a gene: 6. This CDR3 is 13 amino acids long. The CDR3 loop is CASSLRTGGGYTF. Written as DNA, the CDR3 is TGTGCCAGCAGTTTAAGGACAGGGGGAGGCTACACCTTC. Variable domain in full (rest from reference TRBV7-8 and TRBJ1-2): GAGVSQSPRYKVAKRGQDVALRCDPISGHVSLFWYQQALGQGPEFLTYFQNEAQLDKSGLPSDRFFAERPEGSVSTLKIQRTQQEDSAVYLCASSLRTGGGYTFGSGTRLTVV.

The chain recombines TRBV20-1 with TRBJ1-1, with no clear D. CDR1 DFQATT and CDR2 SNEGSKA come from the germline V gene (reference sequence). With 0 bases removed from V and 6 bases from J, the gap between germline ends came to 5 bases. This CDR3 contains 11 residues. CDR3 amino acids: CSARDPPEAFF. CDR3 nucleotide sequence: TGCAGTGCTAGAGATCCCCCTGAAGCTTTCTTT.

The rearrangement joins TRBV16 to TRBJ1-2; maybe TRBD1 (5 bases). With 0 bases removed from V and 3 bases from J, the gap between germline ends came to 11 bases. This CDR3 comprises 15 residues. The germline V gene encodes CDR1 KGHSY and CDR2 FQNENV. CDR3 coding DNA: TGTGCCAGCAGCCAATCGGCAGGGTTGCACTATGGCTACACCTTC. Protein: CASSQSAGLHYGYTF.

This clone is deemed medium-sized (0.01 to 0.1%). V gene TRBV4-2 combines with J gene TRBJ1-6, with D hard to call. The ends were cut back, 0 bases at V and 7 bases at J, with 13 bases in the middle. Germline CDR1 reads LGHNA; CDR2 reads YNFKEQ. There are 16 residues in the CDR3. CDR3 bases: TGTGCCAGCAGCCAAGATCCGGCAGTTGGGAATTCACCCCTCCACTTT. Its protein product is CASSQDPAVGNSPLHF.

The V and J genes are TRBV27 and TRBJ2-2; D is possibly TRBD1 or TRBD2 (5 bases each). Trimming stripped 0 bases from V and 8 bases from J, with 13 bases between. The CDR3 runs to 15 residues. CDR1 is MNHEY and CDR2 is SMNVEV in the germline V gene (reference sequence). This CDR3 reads CASSLSGTALGELFF. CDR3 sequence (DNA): TGTGCCAGCAGTTTATCCGGGACGGCTTTAGGGGAGCTGTTTTTT.

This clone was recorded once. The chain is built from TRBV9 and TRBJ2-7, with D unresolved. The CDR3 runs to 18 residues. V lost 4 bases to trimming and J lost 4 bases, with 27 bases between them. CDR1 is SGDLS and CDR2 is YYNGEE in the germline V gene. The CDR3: CASSPRTELLSSRYEQYF. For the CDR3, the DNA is TGTGCCAGCAGCCCCCGTACAGAGCTACTGAGTTCGCGTTACGAGCAGTACTTC.

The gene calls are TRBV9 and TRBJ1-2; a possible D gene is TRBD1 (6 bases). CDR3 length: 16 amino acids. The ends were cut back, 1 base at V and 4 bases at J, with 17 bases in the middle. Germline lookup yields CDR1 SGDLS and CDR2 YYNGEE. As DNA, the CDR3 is TGTGCCAGCAGCGTAACGGGACACATCAACACCTATGGCTACACCTTC. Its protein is CASSVTGHINTYGYTF.

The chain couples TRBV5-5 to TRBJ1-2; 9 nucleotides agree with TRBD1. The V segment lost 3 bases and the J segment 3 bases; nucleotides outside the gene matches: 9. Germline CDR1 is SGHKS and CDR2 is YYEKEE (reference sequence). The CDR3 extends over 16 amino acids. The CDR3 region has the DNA TGTGCCAGCAGCTGGGGACAGGGTGAAAGCTACTATGGCTACACCTTC. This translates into CASSWGQGESYYGYTF.

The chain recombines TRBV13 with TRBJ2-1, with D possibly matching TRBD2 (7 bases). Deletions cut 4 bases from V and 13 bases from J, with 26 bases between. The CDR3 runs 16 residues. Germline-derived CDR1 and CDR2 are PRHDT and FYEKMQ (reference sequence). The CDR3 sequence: CASSWVATRGALRQFF. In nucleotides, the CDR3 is TGTGCCAGCAGCTGGGTTGCTACCCGGGGGGCGTTAAGACAGTTCTTC.

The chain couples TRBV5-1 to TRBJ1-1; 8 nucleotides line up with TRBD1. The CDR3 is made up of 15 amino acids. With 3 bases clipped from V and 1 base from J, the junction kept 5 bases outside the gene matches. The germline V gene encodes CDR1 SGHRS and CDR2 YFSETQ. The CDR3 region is CASSWDRNKNTEAFF. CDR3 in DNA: TGCGCCAGCAGCTGGGACAGGAACAAGAACACTGAAGCTTTCTTT.

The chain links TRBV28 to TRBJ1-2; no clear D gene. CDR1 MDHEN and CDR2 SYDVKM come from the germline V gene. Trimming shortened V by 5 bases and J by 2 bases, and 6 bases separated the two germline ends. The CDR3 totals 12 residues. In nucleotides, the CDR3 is TGTGCCAGCAGTGGCAGGAACTATGGCTACACCTTC. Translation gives CASSGRNYGYTF.

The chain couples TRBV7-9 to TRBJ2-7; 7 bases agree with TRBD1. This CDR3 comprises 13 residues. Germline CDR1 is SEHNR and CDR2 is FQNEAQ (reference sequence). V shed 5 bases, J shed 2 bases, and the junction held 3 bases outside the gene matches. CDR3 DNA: TGTGCCAGCAGCCTGACAGGGCCCTACGAGCAGTACTTC. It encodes CASSLTGPYEQYF.

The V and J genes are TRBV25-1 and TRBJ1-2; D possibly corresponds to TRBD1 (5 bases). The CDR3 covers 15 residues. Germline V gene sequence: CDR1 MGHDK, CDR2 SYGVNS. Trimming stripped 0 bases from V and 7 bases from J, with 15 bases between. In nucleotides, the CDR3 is TGTGCCAGCAGTGAATATAGCCAGGGCGGGGGTGGCTACACCTTC. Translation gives CASSEYSQGGGGYTF.

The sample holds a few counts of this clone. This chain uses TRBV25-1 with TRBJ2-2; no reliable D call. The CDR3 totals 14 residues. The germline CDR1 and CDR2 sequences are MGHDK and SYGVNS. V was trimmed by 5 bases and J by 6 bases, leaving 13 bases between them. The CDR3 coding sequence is TGTGCCAGCAGTCCTAACGGTAGGTCCGGGGAGCTGTTTTTT. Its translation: CASSPNGRSGELFF.

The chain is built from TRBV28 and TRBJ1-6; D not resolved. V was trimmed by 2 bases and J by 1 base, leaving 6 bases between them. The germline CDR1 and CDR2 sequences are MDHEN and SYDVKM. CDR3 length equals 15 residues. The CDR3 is CASSLIYSYNSPLHF. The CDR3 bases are TGTGCCAGCAGTTTAATATATTCCTATAATTCACCCCTCCACTTT.

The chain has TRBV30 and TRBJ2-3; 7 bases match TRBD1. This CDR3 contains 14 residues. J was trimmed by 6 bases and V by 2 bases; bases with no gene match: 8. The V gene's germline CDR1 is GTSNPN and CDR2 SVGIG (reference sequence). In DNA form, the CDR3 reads TGTGCCTGGAGTAAGGGGGCAGGTCTCGATACGCAGTATTTT. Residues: CAWSKGAGLDTQYF.